The source of this T cell receptor (beta chain) is a study of early T cells in non-severe SARS-CoV-2 infection. Background on the study: Chains from this unsorted whole-blood bulk RNA could not be paired.

This clonotype was counted many times. TCRdb used MiXCR to reprocess the 5' RACE reads, holding one entry per CDR3 protein. Among approximately 40,000 distinct CDR3 sequences listed, approximately 11% were seen once. The sequenced material came from whole blood. The sequence derives from an adult who was a healthcare worker with PCR-confirmed SARS-CoV-2 infection or an uninfected control (not recorded which).

The CDR3 DNA is TGTGCCAGCTCACCACCCCAGGGCTCGGGAAACATTCAGTACTTC. It yields the protein CASSPPQGSGNIQYF. The chain has TRBV18 and TRBJ2-4; tentative D call: TRBD1 (5 bases). Germline CDR1 and CDR2: KGHSH and LQKENI. The CDR3 covers 15 residues. Trimming shortened V by 0 bases and J by 6 bases, and 12 bases separated the two germline ends.